These 9 T cell receptor beta chains came from one sample sequenced in a study of Ad26.COV2.S vaccination and SARS-CoV-2 variants. The treatment is: some 19 received Ad26.COV2.S at low or high dose, single or two shots; roughly five received placebo; per-sample allocation not given. Collection of samples fell on day 63 after the first vaccine or placebo injection. Method: immunoSEQ multiplex PCR; TCRdb's copy keeps in-frame clones and lacks some. This table has 500,000 or so clones, about 91% appearing once. The sequencing used peripheral blood, collected in a trial of Ad26.COV2.S vaccine versus placebo. These receptors were collected from a person between 18 and 59 years old who received the Ad26.COV2.S COVID-19 vaccine or a placebo.

V usage is TRBV4-3 and J usage is TRBJ1-6; D perhaps matches TRBD1 (5 bases). This CDR3 region has 16 residues. Germline V gives CDR1 LGHNA, CDR2 YSLEER. The germline V and J ends were trimmed by 1 base and 10 bases, with 17 bases remaining between them. CDR3 sequence: CASSQVPDGAGSPLHF. CDR3 bases: TGCGCCAGCAGCCAAGTCCCAGACGGGGCCGGGTCACCCCTCCACTTT.

The chain couples TRBV19 to TRBJ2-2; 10 nucleotides agree with TRBD2. The CDR3 consists of 15 residues. J lost 6 bases, V lost 7 bases, and 8 bases had no gene match. CDR1 LNHDA and CDR2 SQIVND come from the germline V gene (reference sequence). CDR3: CASTLLAGVAGELFF. CDR3 nucleotide sequence: TGTGCCAGTACCCTGCTAGCGGGAGTCGCCGGGGAGCTGTTTTTT.

The gene calls are TRBV6-6 and TRBJ1-5, with D unclear. CDR1 is MNHNY, CDR2 SVGAGI, per germline (reference sequence). V was shortened by 6 bases and J by 11 bases, with 26 bases between the two germline ends. The CDR3 has 16 residues. This CDR3 reads CASSLMGVGTGRAQHF. For the CDR3, the DNA is TGTGCCAGCAGCCTGATGGGAGTCGGCACCGGACGGGCCCAGCATTTT.

Here the CDR3 DNA reads TGTGCCAGCAGTTTGATTGGAAACACCATATATTTT. It translates to CASSLIGNTIYF. V gene TRBV28 combines with J gene TRBJ1-3, with no clear D. CDR1 and CDR2 from the germline V gene are MDHEN and SYDVKM. V lost 3 bases, J lost 3 bases, and 3 bases lay in between. The CDR3 has 12 amino acids.

The chain has TRBV30 and TRBJ2-5; a weak D match, TRBD1 (5 bases). Germline V lookup: CDR1 GTSNPN, CDR2 SVGIG (reference sequence). V lost 3 bases and J lost 1, with 12 bases in between. The CDR3 runs to 14 residues. The CDR3 protein is CAWSRWGSQETQYF. In DNA form, the CDR3 reads TGTGCCTGGAGCCGGTGGGGCAGCCAAGAGACCCAGTACTTC. The full variable domain, in which reference TRBV30 and TRBJ2-5 provide the parts outside the CDR3, is SQTIHQWPATLVQPVGSPLSLECTVEGTSNPNLYWYRQAAGRGLQLLFYSVGIGQISSEVPQNLSASRPQDRQFILSSKKLLLSDSGFYLCAWSRWGSQETQYFGPGTRLLVL.

The chain employs TRBV6-5 and TRBJ1-1; 7 bases fit TRBD1. The CDR3 has 15 residues. Germline lookup yields CDR1 MNHEY and CDR2 SVGAGI. Unmatched junction bases numbered 7, after V lost 6 bases and J lost 0 bases. The CDR3 DNA reads TGTGCCAGCAGAACAGGGGATTCCATGAACACTGAAGCTTTCTTT. It translates to CASRTGDSMNTEAFF.

J is TRBJ2-1 and V is TRBV11-2; a weak D match, TRBD2 (5 bases). This CDR3 has 15 amino acids. CDR1 and CDR2 (germline): SGHAT, FQNNGV. V gave up 6 bases and J gave up 3 bases, with 15 bases separating them. The CDR3 sequence: CASRDLRGYYNEQFF. The CDR3 DNA reads as TGTGCCAGCAGGGACTTACGGGGATACTACAATGAGCAGTTCTTC.

This clone has a handful of counts. This chain uses TRBV23-1 with TRBJ2-5; possibly TRBD2 for D (5 bases). TRBV23-1 is marked as an open reading frame, function uncertain. The V and J ends lost 0 bases and 3 bases respectively, with 20 bases between them. CDR3 length: 18 amino acids. Here the CDR3 reads CASSQSPPGREWEETQYF. CDR3 nucleotide sequence: TGCGCCAGCAGTCAATCGCCCCCCGGAAGGGAGTGGGAAGAGACCCAGTACTTC.

This clone was observed once. This rearrangement joins TRBV5-8 to TRBJ1-6; D remains ambiguous. Germline lookup yields CDR1 SGHTS and CDR2 YDEGEE. The CDR3 loop spans 14 amino acids. V was clipped by 0 bases and J by 6 bases, with 7 bases between them. The CDR3 here is CASSLGRFNSPLHF. The CDR3 region has the DNA TGTGCCAGCAGCTTGGGCAGATTTAATTCACCCCTCCACTTT.